Many counts were recorded for the clone carrying this TCR beta chain. The antigen is unknown. The record originates from a study of neurological immune-mediated disorders. Notes on the study in general: HTLV-1-associated myelopathy had the most TCR clonal expansion, and multiple sclerosis had the least, less than healthy controls.

Using its own MiXCR run on the 5' RACE reads, TCRdb lists one record per CDR3 protein. The table has about 49,000 distinct CDR3 sequences, less than 15% seen once. The CDR3 spans 13 residues. Time point given: longitudinal time-point 2. The sample comprised PBMCs. This TCR was sampled from a male donor with HTLV-1-associated myelopathy (HAM/TSP). The rearrangement joins TRBV21-1 to TRBJ1-1. TRBV21-1 is labeled a pseudogene. CDR3 amino acids: CASSNRENTEAFF. CDR3 DNA sequence: TGTGCCAGCAGCAATCGAGAAAACACTGAAGCTTTCTTT.